This T cell receptor beta chain was obtained from a study of T cell repertoires in cytomegalovirus infection (dated by TCRdb to the late 2010s). Turning to the overall study: Alongside well-studied HLA-B-restricted epitopes, the peptide stimulations were aimed at recently identified HLA-C-restricted CMV epitopes, whose presentation resists viral immunomodulation. Donor HLA type was relevant to the analysis, because carriage of CMV infection together with the matching HLA type was indicated by public TCR beta signatures. What the research found in general, with its limitations: In the ex vivo response, HLA-C-restricted CMV-specific TCR beta clonotypes were dominant, and in two of eight donors the single most frequent clonotype came from this HLA-C-restricted group. Carriers of CMV infection plus the relevant HLA type were discriminated by the cumulative frequency of public TCR beta family members in the study cohort and in an independent approximately 400-donor cohort.

With respect to this clonotype: The antigen it recognizes is unknown. There are no base qualities to consult, and no much larger clone falls within one base.

Explained via the paper, the treatment or condition label denotes: in vitro stimulation with specific CMV peptide epitopes to enrich CMV-specific T cells. Instrument on record: Illumina HiSeq 1500. Using fastp at Q25 and MiXCR, TCRdb reprocessed the public reads and kept productive beta chains. When rows share a CDR3 protein, they turn into one entry using the most common DNA and genes. The sample includes approximately 260,000 distinct CDR3 sequences, with under 25% observed a single time. About 21% of the sample belongs to the ten largest clones. CDR1 and CDR2, per the germline V gene (reference sequence), are LGHDT and YNNKEL. Measured from the cysteine to the phenylalanine, the CDR3 is 16 residues long. Of all the DNA, just the CDR3 is kept, 48 bases in frame from base 1. Trimming leaves V shorter by 6 bases and J shorter by 5 bases, with the junction holding 15 bases beyond the gene matches.

The specimen was cultured PBMCs, collected from culture after CMV antigen stimulation. This TCR was recovered from a human donor in good health (CMV status not recorded). Some clones in this sample may be carry-over from other donors' samples. The V gene is TRBV3-1 and the J gene is TRBJ2-5, and 7 junctional nucleotides match TRBD1. The CDR3 reads as follows: CASSVGQRLSVETQYF. The nucleotide sequence reads TGTGCCAGCAGTGTGGGACAGCGACTAAGCGTGGAGACCCAGTACTTC.